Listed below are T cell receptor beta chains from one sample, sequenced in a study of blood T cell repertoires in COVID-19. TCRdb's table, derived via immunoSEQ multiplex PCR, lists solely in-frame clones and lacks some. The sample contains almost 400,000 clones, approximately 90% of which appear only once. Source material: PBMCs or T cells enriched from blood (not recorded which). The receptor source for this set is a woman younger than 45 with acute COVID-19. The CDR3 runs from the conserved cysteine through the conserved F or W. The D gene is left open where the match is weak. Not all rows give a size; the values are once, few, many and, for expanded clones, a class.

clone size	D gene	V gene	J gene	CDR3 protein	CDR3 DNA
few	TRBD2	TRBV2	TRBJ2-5	CASSASGGEAETQYF	TGTGCCAGCAGTGCTAGCGGGGGAGAGGCTGAGACCCAGTACTTC
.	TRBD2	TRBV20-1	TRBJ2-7	CSAGTSGKQYF	TGCAGTGCTGGAACTAGCGGGAAGCAGTACTTC
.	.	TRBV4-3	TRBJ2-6	CASSQELGAGANVLTF	TGCGCCAGCAGCCAAGAGCTGGGAGCTGGGGCCAACGTCCTGACTTTC
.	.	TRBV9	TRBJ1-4	CASSVGGANEKLFF	TGTGCCAGCAGCGTAGGGGGCGCTAATGAAAAACTGTTTTTT
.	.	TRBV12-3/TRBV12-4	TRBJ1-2	CASSLNGGYGYTF	TGTGCCAGCAGTTTGAACGGTGGCTATGGCTACACCTTC
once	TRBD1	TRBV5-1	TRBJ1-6	CASSLLYRGSTSPLHF	TGCGCCAGCAGCCTTCTATACAGGGGATCGACTTCACCCCTCCACTTT
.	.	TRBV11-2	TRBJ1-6	CASTPGAGTLNSPLHF	TGTGCCAGCACTCCAGGGGCCGGGACACTTAATTCACCCCTCCACTTT
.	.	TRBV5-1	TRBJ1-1	CASSLGVRGGTEAFF	TGCGCCAGCAGCTTGGGAGTGAGAGGGGGCACTGAAGCTTTCTTT
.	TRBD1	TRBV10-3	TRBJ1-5	CAISESGTGSQPQHF	TGTGCCATCAGTGAGTCGGGGACAGGGAGTCAGCCCCAGCATTTT
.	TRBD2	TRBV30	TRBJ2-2	CAWRTPRGGSTGELFF	TGTGCCTGGAGGACCCCCCGGGGGGGCAGCACCGGGGAGCTGTTTTTT
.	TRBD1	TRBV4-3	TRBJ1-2	CASSADRVSTTGYTF	TGCGCCAGCAGCGCGGACAGGGTTTCAACAACTGGCTACACCTTC
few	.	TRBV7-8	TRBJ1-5	CASSSIRIGNQPQHF	TGTGCCAGCAGCTCCATCAGGATTGGCAATCAGCCCCAGCATTTT
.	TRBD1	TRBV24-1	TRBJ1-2	CATSDSGTGRGHGYTF	TGTGCCACCAGTGATTCCGGGACAGGGAGGGGGCATGGCTACACCTTC
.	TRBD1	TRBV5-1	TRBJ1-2	CASREGGQNYGYTF	TGCGCCAGCCGCGAGGGGGGACAGAACTATGGCTACACCTTC
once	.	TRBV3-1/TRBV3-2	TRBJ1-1	CASRSGGPGTEAFF	TGTGCCAGCAGATCGGGGGGCCCGGGGACTGAAGCTTTCTTT
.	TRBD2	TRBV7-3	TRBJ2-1	CASSLMRVAGDYNEQFF	TGTGCCAGCAGCTTAATGCGTGTAGCGGGCGATTACAATGAGCAGTTCTTC
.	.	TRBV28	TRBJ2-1	CAITGRVDNEQFF	TGTGCCATCACAGGGAGGGTGGACAATGAGCAGTTCTTC
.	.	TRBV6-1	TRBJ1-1	CASSEDRGKTEAFF	TGTGCCAGCAGTGAAGATAGGGGCAAGACTGAAGCTTTCTTT